This T cell receptor (beta chain) was recorded in a study of cytotoxic CD8 clonotypes in ibrutinib-treated CLL. From germline, CDR1 is SGHRS and CDR2 YFSETQ. Trimming cost V 0 bases and J 6 bases, with 13 bases left between them. The CDR3 spans 14 residues. This clone has just one count. Produced via immunoSEQ multiplex PCR; TCRdb's table is partial and in-frame only. The data contain 110,000 to 150,000 clones, around three quarters of them singletons. The clonotype originates from a human donor with chronic lymphocytic leukemia. The source material was PBMCs, sampled after 12 months of ibrutinib treatment. The chain uses TRBV5-1 and TRBJ2-7, with D possibly matching TRBD1 (5 bases). The CDR3 DNA sequence: TGCGCCAGCAGCTTGGAGTCCAGGGCTGGCGAGCAGTACTTC. Translated: CASSLESRAGEQYF.